This TCR beta chain was sequenced in a study of patients and donors after allogeneic stem cell transplantation. From the RT-PCR reads, TCRdb called clonotypes with MiXCR, one entry per CDR3 protein. The sample includes about 960,000 distinct CDR3 sequences, under 20% of them seen just once. This clonotype was counted between two and nine times. Germline V gene lookup returns CDR1 SQVTM and CDR2 ANQGSEA. The trim removed 6 bases at V and 5 bases at J, leaving 10 bases unmatched. The CDR3 has 15 amino acids. The sequence derives from a human donor who was either an allogeneic HSCT recipient or a stem cell or donor lymphocyte infusion donor (not recorded which). It is not recorded whose cells these are; they may come from a transplant donor. The J gene is TRBJ1-2, the V gene TRBV29-1; 12 positions agree with TRBD1. The sample consisted of blood, either unsorted or a sorted T cell fraction (not recorded which). The CDR3 DNA reads TGCAGCGTCTCGGGACAGGGGGCTCCGTTTTATGGCTACACCTTC. Its translation is CSVSGQGAPFYGYTF.